This T cell receptor (beta chain) was obtained from a study of shared clonotypes between healthy human individuals. Study-wide background: There were three CD4 naive, three CD4 memory, two CD8 naive and one CD8 memory plates per donor. Study outcomes and limitations: Some clonotypes were shared by all four sorted-subset donors, while others were not shared. The non-shared ones had lower generation probabilities than the shared ones.

As originally analysed: Owing to the provision of junction-only sequences devoid of quality scores by immunoSEQ, filtering differed. The assay was immunoSEQ multiplex PCR, and TCRdb's table has in-frame clones only and misses some. V and J calls and clone size are copied from that table; D and trimming were computed from the DNA. This repertoire shows fewer than 850,000 clones, about two thirds found once; its top ten account for 1.8%. On this clone itself: Its antigen remains unknown.

A CD45RA+ naive subset and a CD45RA-negative memory subset were split from CD4+ cells. In germline, CDR1 is GTSNPN, CDR2 SVGIG (reference sequence). V shed 3 bases, J shed 9 bases, and the junction held 10 bases outside the gene matches. There are 14 residues in the CDR3. The source is a woman aged 25 to 39 in good health. The chain joins TRBV30 to TRBJ2-7, with 11 nucleotides matching TRBD1. Input material: memory CD4+ T cells sorted from blood. Subset reported: CD45RA-negative fraction. Here the CDR3 reads CAWSPGQGGSGQYF. The CDR3 region has the DNA TGTGCCTGGAGCCCGGGACAGGGGGGATCGGGGCAGTACTTC.